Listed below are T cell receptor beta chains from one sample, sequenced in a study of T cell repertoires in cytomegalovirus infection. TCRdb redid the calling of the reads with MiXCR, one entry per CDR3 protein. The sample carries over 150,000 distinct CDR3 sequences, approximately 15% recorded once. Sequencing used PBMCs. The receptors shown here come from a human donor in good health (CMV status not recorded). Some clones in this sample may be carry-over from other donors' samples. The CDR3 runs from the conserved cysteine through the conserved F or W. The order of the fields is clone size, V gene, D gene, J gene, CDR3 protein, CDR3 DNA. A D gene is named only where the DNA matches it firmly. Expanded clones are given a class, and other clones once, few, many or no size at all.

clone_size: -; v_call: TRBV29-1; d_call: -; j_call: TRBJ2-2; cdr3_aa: CSVSQGIGELFF; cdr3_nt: TGCAGCGTCTCACAGGGCATCGGGGAGCTGTTTTTT
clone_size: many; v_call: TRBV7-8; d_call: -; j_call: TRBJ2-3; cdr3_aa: CASSLAQGHTDTQYF; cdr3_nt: TGTGCCAGCAGCTTAGCCCAGGGACACACAGATACGCAGTATTTT
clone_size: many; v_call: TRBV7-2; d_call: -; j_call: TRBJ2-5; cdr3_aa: CASSFGLPMTGEGETQYF; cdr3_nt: TGTGCCAGCAGCTTTGGCCTCCCGATGACAGGGGAGGGAGAGACCCAGTACTTC
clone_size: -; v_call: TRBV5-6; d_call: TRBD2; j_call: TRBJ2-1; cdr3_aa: CASSLAGVAGVGEQFF; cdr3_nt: TGTGCCAGCAGCTTGGCCGGGGTAGCGGGAGTCGGTGAGCAGTTCTTC
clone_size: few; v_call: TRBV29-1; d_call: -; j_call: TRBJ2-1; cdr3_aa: CSVLLNEQFF; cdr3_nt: TGCAGCGTTCTTCTTAATGAGCAGTTCTTC
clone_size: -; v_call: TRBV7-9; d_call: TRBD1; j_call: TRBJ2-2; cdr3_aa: CASSRGNRDRGATGELFF; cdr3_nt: TGTGCCAGCAGCCGCGGAAATAGGGACAGGGGGGCCACCGGGGAGCTGTTTTTT
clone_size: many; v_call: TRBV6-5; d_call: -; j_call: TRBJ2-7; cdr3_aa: CASSQLTGVSSYEQYF; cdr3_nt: TGTGCCAGCAGCCAACTTACGGGAGTCTCCTCCTACGAGCAGTACTTC
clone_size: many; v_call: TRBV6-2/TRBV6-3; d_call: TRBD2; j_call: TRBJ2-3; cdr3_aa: CASRSAGAGTDTQYF; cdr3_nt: TGTGCCAGCAGATCAGCGGGGGCGGGCACAGATACGCAGTATTTT
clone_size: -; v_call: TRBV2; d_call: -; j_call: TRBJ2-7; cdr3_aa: CASIDYQGVHEQYF; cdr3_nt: TGTGCCAGCATAGATTACCAGGGCGTCCACGAGCAGTACTTC
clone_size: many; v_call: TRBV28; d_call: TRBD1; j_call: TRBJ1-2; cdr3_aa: CASSFPGTGYGYTF; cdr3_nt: TGTGCCAGCAGTTTTCCCGGGACAGGCTATGGCTACACCTTC
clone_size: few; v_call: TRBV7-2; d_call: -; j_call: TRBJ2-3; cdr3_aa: CASSSPSGRVNTDTQYF; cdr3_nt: TGTGCCAGCAGCTCCCCGTCGGGCAGGGTGAACACAGATACGCAGTATTTT
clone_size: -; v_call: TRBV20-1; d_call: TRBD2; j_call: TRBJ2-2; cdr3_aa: CSMGALAGAAGELFF; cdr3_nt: TGCAGCATGGGGGCACTAGCGGGAGCGGCCGGGGAGCTGTTTTTT
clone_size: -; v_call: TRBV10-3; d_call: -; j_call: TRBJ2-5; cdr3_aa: CAISGAGVGETQYF; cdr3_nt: TGTGCCATCAGTGGTGCAGGGGTGGGAGAGACCCAGTACTTC
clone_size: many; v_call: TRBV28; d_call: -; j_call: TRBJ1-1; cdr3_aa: CASRYYRLNTEAFF; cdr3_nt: TGTGCCAGCAGATATTACAGATTGAACACTGAAGCTTTCTTT
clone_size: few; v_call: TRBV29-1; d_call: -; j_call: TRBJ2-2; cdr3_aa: CSVEESANTGELFF; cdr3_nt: TGCAGCGTTGAAGAGAGCGCGAACACCGGGGAGCTGTTTTTT
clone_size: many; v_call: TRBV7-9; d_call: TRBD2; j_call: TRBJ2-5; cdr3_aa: CASISTSVQETQYF; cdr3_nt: TGTGCCAGCATCTCTACTAGCGTCCAAGAGACCCAGTACTTC
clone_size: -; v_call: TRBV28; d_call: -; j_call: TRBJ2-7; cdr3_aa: CASSGSGTPSYEQYF; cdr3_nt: TGTGCCAGCAGTGGGTCAGGAACGCCCTCCTACGAGCAGTACTTC
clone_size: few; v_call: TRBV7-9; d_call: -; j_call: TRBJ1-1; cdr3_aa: CASSHDREAFF; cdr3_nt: TGTGCCAGCAGCCACGACAGGGAAGCTTTCTTT
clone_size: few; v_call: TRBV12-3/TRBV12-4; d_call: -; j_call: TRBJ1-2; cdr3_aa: CASSLNGRSNYGYTF; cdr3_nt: TGTGCCAGCAGTTTAAATGGAAGGAGTAACTATGGCTACACCTTC
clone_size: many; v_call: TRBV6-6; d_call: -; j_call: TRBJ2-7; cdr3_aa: CASKFRGAPEQYF; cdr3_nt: TGTGCCAGCAAATTCAGGGGAGCGCCGGAGCAGTACTTC
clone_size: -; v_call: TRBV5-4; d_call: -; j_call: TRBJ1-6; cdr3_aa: CASSSDSLYSPLHF; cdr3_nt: TGTGCCAGCAGCTCTGACAGCCTCTATTCACCCCTCCACTTT
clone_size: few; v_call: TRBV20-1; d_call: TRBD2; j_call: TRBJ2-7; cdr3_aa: CSASGGNNYEQYF; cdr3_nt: TGCAGTGCTAGCGGGGGGAATAACTACGAGCAGTACTTC